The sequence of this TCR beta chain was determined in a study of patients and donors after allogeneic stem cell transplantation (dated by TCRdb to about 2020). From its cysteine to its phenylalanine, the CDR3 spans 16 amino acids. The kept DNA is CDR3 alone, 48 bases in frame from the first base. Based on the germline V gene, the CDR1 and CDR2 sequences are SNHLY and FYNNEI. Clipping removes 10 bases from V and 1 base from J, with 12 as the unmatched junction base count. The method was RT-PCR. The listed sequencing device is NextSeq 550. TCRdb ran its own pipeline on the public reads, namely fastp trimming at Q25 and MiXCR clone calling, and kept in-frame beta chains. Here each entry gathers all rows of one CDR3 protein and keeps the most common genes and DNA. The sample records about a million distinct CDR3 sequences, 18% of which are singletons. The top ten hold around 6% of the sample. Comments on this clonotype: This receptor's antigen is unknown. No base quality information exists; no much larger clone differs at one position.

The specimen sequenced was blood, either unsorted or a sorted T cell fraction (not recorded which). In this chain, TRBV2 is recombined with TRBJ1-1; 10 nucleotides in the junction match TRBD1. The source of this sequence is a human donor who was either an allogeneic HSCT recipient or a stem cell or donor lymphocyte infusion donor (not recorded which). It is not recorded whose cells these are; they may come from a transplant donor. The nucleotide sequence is TGTGCCACCAATCGGGACAGGGGATACGCGAACACTGAAGCTTTCTTT. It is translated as CATNRDRGYANTEAFF.